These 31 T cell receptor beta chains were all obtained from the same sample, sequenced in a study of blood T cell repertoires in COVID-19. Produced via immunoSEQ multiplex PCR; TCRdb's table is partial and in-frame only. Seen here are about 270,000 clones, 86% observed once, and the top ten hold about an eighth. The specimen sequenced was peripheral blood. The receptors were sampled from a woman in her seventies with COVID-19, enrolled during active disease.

Written as DNA, the CDR3 is TGTGCCAGCAGCTTAGAGGGGGGGGGCAATCAGCCCCAGCATTTT. Translating gives CASSLEGGGNQPQHF. The chain uses TRBV7-2 and TRBJ1-5; possibly TRBD1 for D (6 bases). Germline V CDR1 and CDR2: SGHTA, FQGNSA. The V gene lost 1 base and the J gene lost 2 bases, with 9 bases spanning the gap. This CDR3 is built from 15 residues.

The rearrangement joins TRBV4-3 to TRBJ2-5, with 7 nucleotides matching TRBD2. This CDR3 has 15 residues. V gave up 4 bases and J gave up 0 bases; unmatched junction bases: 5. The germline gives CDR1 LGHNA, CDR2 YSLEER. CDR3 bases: TGCGCCAGCAGCCCCGGGAGGTCCTACCAAGAGACCCAGTACTTC. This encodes CASSPGRSYQETQYF.

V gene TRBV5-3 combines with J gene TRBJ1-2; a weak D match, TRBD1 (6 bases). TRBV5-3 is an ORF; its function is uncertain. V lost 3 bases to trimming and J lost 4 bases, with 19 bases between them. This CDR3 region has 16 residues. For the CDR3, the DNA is TGTGCCAGAAGCTGCTCTTTTGGGGGGGCCAGCTATGGCTACACCTTC. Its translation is CARSCSFGGASYGYTF.

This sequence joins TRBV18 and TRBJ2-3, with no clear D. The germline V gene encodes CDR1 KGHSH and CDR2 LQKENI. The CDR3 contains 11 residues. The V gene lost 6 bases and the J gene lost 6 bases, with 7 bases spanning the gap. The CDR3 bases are TGTGCCAGCTCCCCCTCGGATACGCAGTATTTT. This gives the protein CASSPSDTQYF.

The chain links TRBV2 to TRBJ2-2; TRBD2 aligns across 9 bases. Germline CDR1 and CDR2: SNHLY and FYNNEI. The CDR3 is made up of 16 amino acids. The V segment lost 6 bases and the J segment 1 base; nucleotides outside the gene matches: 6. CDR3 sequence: CASSERGARNTGELFF. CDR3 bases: TGTGCCAGCAGCGAGCGGGGGGCGAGGAACACCGGGGAGCTGTTTTTT.

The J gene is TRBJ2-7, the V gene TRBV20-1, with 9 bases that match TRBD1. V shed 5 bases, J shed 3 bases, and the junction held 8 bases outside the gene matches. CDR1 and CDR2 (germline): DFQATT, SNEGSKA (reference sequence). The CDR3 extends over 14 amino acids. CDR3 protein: CSARGRDRVYEQYF. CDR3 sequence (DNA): TGCAGTGCTCGTGGGCGGGACAGGGTCTACGAGCAGTACTTC.

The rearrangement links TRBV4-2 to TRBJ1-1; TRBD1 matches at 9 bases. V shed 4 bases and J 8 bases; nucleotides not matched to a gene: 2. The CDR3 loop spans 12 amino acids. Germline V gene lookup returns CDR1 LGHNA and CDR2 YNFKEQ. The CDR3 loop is CASSLGQGEAFF. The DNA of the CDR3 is TGTGCCAGCAGCCTAGGACAGGGGGAAGCTTTCTTT.

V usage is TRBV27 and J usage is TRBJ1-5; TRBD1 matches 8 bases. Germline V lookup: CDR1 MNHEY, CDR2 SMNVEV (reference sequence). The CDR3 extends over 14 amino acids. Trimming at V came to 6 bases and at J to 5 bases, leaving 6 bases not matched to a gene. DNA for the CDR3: TGTGCCAGCAGCCTATACAGGGGGGATCAGCCCCAGCATTTT. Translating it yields CASSLYRGDQPQHF.

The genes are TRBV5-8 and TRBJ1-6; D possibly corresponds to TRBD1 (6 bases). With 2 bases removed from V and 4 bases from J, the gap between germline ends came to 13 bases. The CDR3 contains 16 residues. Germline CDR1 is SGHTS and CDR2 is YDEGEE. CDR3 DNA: TGTGCCAGCAGCTTAAACACCCAGGGGTATAATTCACCCCTCCACTTT. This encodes CASSLNTQGYNSPLHF.

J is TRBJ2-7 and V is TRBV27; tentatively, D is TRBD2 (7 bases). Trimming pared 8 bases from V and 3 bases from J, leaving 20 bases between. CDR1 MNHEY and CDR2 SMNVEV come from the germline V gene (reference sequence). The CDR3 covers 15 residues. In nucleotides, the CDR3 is TGTGCCAGCCTATACCTGTCGGGGGGCCGCTACGAGCAGTACTTC. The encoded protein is CASLYLSGGRYEQYF.

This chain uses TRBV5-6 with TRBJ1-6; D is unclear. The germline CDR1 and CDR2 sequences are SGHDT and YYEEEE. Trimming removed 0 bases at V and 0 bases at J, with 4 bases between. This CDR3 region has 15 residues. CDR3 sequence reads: CASSLESSYNSPLHF. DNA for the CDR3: TGTGCCAGCAGCTTGGAGAGCTCCTATAATTCACCCCTCCACTTT.

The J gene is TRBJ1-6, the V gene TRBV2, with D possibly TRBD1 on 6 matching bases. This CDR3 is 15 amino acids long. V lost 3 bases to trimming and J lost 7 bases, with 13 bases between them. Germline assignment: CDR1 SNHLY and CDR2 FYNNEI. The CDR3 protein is CASSDRVGANSPLHF. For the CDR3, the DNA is TGTGCCAGCAGTGACCGGGTGGGGGCGAATTCACCCCTCCACTTT.

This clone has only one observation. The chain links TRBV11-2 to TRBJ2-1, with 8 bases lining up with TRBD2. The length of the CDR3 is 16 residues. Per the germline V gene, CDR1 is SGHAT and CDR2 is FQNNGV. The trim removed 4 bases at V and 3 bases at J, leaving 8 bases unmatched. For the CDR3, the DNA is TGTGCCAGCAGCTCTTTTTCTAGCGGGCTCTACAATGAGCAGTTCTTC. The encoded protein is CASSSFSSGLYNEQFF.

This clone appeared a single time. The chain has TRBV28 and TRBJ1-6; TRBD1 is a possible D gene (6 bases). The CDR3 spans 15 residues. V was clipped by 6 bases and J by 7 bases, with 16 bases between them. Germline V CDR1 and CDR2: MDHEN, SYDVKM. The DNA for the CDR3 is TGTGCCAGCAGCCCACGGGGGGCCGGGAATTCACCCCTCCACTTT. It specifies CASSPRGAGNSPLHF.

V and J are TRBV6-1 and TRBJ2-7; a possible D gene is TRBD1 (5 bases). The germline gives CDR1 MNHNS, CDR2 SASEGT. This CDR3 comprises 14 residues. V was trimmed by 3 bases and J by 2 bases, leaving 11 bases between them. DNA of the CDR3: TGTGCCAGCAGTGATGGGGCAGGGCCCTACGAGCAGTACTTC. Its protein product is CASSDGAGPYEQYF.

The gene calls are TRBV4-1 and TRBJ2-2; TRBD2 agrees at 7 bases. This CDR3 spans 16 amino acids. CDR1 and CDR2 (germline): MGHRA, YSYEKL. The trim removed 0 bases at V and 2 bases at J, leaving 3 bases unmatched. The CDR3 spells CASSQDSGPNTGELFF. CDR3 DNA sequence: TGCGCCAGCAGCCAAGATAGCGGGCCAAACACCGGGGAGCTGTTTTTT.

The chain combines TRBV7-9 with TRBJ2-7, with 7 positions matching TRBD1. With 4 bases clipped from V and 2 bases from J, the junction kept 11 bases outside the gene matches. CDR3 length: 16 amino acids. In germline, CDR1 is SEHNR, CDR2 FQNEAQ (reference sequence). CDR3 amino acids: CASSSGRKGGAYEQYF. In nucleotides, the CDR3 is TGTGCCAGCAGCTCAGGGCGGAAAGGGGGCGCCTACGAGCAGTACTTC.

Here the CDR3 DNA reads TGTGCCAGTACGGACATTAACTACGAGCAGTACTTC. Amino acids: CASTDINYEQYF. The rearrangement links TRBV19 to TRBJ2-7; the D gene is possibly TRBD1 (5 bases). The germline V and J ends were trimmed by 7 bases and 3 bases, with 10 bases remaining between them. This CDR3 contains 12 residues. Germline V CDR1 and CDR2: LNHDA, SQIVND (reference sequence). Full variable domain (outside the CDR3, taken from reference TRBV19 and TRBJ2-7): DGGITQSPKYLFRKEGQNVTLSCEQNLNHDAMYWYRQDPGQGLRLIYYSQIVNDFQKGDIAEGYSVSREKKESFPLTVTSAQKNPTAFYLCASTDINYEQYFGPGTRLTVT.

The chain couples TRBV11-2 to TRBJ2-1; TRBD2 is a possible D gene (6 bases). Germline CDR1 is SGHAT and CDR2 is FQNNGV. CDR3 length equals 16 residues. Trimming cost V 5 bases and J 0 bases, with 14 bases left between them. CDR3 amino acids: CASSKASASSYNEQFF. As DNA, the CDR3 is TGTGCCAGCAGCAAGGCTAGCGCAAGCTCCTACAATGAGCAGTTCTTC.

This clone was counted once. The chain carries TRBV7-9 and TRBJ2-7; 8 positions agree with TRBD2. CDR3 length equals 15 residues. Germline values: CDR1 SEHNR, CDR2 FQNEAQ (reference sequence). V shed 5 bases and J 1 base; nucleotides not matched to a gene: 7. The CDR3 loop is CASSGSGGPSYEQYF. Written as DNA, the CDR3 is TGTGCCAGCAGCGGCAGCGGGGGTCCATCCTACGAGCAGTACTTC. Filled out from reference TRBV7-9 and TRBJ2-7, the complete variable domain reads DTGVSQNPRHKITKRGQNVTFRCDPISEHNRLYWYRQTLGQGPEFLTYFQNEAQLEKSRLLSDRFSAERPKGSFSTLEIQRTEQGDSAMYLCASSGSGGPSYEQYFGPGTRLTVT.

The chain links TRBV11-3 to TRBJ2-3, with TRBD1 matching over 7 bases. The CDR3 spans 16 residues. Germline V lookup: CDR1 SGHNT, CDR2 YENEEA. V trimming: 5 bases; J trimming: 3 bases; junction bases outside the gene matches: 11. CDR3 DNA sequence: TGTGCCAGCAGCCCCGGACAGGTTTGGAAAACAGATACGCAGTATTTT. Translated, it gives CASSPGQVWKTDTQYF. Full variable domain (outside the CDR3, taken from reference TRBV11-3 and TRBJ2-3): EAGVVQSPRYKIIEKKQPVAFWCNPISGHNTLYWYLQNLGQGPELLIRYENEEAVDDSQLPKDRFSAERLKGVDSTLKIQPAELGDSAVYLCASSPGQVWKTDTQYFGPGTRLTVL.

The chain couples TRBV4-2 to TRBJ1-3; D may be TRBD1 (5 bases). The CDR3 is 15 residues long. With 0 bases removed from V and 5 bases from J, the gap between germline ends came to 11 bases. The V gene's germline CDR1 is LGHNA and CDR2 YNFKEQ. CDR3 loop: CASSQDLAGRNTIYF. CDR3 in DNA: TGTGCCAGCAGCCAAGATTTGGCAGGGAGAAACACCATATATTTT.

The CDR3 DNA sequence: TGTGCCAGCAGCCATCGCATGGGGGGGGGTAATGAAAAACTGTTTTTT. This gives the protein CASSHRMGGGNEKLFF. This chain connects TRBV3-1 (or the pseudogene TRBV3-2) to TRBJ1-4, with D tentatively TRBD1 (5 bases). The germline gives CDR1 LGHDT, CDR2 YNNKEL (reference sequence). The CDR3 spans 16 residues. The V end was cut by 3 bases, the J end by 4 bases, with 15 bases between.

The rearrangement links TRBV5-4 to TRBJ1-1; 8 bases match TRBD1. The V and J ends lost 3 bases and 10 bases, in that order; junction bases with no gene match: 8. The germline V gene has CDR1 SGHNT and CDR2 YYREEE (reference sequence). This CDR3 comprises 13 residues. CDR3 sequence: CASSSIGQGRAFF. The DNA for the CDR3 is TGTGCCAGCAGCTCGATAGGACAGGGTCGAGCTTTCTTT.

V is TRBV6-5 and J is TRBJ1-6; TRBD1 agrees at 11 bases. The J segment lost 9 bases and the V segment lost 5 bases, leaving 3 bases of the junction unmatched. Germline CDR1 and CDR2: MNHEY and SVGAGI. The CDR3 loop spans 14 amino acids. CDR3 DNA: TGTGCCAGCAGTACGGACAGGGGGCCTTCACCCCTCCACTTT. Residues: CASSTDRGPSPLHF.

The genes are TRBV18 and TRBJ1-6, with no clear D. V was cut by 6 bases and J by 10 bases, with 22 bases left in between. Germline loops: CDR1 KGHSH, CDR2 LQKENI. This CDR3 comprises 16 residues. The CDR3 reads CASSPEGLLTGSPLHF. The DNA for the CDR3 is TGTGCCAGCTCTCCCGAGGGCCTTCTTACGGGGTCACCCCTCCACTTT.

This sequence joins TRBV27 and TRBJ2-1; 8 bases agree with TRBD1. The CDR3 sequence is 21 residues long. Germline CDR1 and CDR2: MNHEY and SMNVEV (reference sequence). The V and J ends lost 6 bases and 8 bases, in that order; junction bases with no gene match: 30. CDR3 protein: CASRGVKAVTLWGQVIDEQFF. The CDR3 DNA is TGTGCCAGCAGGGGCGTCAAAGCTGTAACATTGTGGGGACAGGTTATCGATGAGCAGTTCTTC.

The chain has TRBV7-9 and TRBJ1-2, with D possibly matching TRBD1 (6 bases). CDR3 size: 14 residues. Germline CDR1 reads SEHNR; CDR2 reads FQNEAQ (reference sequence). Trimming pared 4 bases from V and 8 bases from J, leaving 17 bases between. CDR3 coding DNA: TGTGCCAGCAGCTCACCCCTTAACGGACAGGGCTACACCTTC. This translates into CASSSPLNGQGYTF.

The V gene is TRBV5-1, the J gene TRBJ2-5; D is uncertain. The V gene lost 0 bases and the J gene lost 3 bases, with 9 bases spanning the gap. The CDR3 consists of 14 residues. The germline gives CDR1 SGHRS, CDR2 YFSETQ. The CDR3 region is CASSLVSVEETQYF. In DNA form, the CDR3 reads TGCGCCAGCAGCTTGGTCTCGGTGGAAGAGACCCAGTACTTC.

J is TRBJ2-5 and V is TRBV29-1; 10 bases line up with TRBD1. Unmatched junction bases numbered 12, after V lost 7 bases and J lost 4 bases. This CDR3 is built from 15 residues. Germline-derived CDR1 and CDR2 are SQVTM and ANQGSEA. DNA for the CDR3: TGCAGCGCCCCGGGACAGGGGTTAGGGAGAGAGACCCAGTACTTC. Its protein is CSAPGQGLGRETQYF.

CDR3: CASSQSSSSGNTIYF. The CDR3 DNA is TGCGCCAGCAGCCAAAGTAGTAGCTCTGGAAACACCATATATTTT. The genes are TRBV4-3 and TRBJ1-3; D is unclear. Germline-derived CDR1 and CDR2 are LGHNA and YSLEER. The CDR3 has 15 amino acids. Trimming removed 2 bases at V and 0 bases at J, with 8 bases between.